This TCR beta chain is from a study of cytomegalovirus exposure and HLA in healthy donors. Study-level information: In a previous analysis, nearly 120 million unique TCR beta sequences were found from 150 million to 200 million T cells. Study-level results: Researchers counted roughly 160 TCR beta chains as cytomegalovirus-associated. With DRB1 most and HLA-C fewest, TCR association rates differed between HLA loci in a later analysis. Whilst most TCR sequences proved rare, a subset of public TCRs occurred across many donors.

PCR was performed using 60 Vbeta and 13 Jbeta primers. Method: immunoSEQ multiplex PCR; TCRdb's copy keeps in-frame clones and lacks some. This sample yields 100,000 to 120,000 clones, of which under 85% are seen a single time; roughly 6% belongs to the top ten. In the case of this clone: Its specificity is unknown.

The germline V gene has CDR1 SQVTM and CDR2 ANQGSEA. V was cut by 4 bases and J by 5 bases, with 12 bases left in between. This CDR3 spans 12 amino acids. Specimen: PBMCs. The chain uses TRBV29-1 and TRBJ2-7; D perhaps matches TRBD1 (6 bases). This receptor was identified in a man between 18 and 29 years old in good health and CMV-seronegative. CDR3 loop: CSVAQGTHEQYF. CDR3 in DNA: TGCAGCGTTGCCCAGGGGACCCACGAGCAGTACTTC.